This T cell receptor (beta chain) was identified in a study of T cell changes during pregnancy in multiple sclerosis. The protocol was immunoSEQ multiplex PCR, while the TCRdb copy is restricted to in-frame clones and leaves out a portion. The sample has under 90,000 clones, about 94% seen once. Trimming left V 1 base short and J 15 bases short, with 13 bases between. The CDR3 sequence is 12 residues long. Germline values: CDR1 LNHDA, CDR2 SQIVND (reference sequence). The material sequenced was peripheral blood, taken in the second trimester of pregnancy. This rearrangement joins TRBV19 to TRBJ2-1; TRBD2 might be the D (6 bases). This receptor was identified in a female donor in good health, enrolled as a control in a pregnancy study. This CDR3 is CASSIVGGPRFF. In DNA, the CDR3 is TGTGCCAGTAGTATAGTGGGGGGACCTCGGTTCTTC.